The rows below give T cell receptor beta chains drawn from one sample of a study of blood T cell repertoires in COVID-19. The protocol was immunoSEQ multiplex PCR, while the TCRdb copy is restricted to in-frame clones and leaves out a portion. The sample lists fewer than 350,000 clones; about nine tenths were seen once. The sequenced material came from peripheral blood. Source of these receptors: a woman aged 25 to 39 with COVID-19, enrolled during active disease. CDR3s include the opening cysteine and the closing phenylalanine or tryptophan. The order of the fields is D gene, J gene, V gene, clone size, CDR3 DNA, CDR3 protein. The D gene is left open where the match is weak. The size entry is marked missing in some rows and otherwise reads once, few, many or a size class.

D gene: .; J gene: TRBJ1-5; V gene: TRBV19; clone size: once; CDR3 DNA: TGTGCCAGTAGTATGCAAACCGGTCAGCCCCAGCATTTT; CDR3 protein: CASSMQTGQPQHF
D gene: TRBD1; J gene: TRBJ1-2; V gene: TRBV23-1; clone size: .; CDR3 DNA: TGCGCCAGCAGTCCGGACAGGGGAGGTGGCTACACCTTC; CDR3 protein: CASSPDRGGGYTF
D gene: .; J gene: TRBJ2-1; V gene: TRBV24-1; clone size: .; CDR3 DNA: TGTGCCACCAGTGATCCACTAACCTACAATGAGCAGTTCTTC; CDR3 protein: CATSDPLTYNEQFF
D gene: TRBD2; J gene: TRBJ2-5; V gene: TRBV2; clone size: .; CDR3 DNA: TGTGCCAGCAGTGAAAGGGAGGGGACTAGTGAGTACTTC; CDR3 protein: CASSEREGTSEYF
D gene: .; J gene: TRBJ1-2; V gene: TRBV30; clone size: .; CDR3 DNA: TGTGCCGCTGACACTGGGACCCAGGCGGGGGGCTACACCTTC; CDR3 protein: CAADTGTQAGGYTF
D gene: .; J gene: TRBJ1-2; V gene: TRBV19; clone size: .; CDR3 DNA: TGTGCCAGTAGTATAGCAGGGCTTGACTATGGCTACACCTTC; CDR3 protein: CASSIAGLDYGYTF
D gene: TRBD1; J gene: TRBJ1-1; V gene: TRBV9; clone size: .; CDR3 DNA: TGTGCCAGCAGCGTAGCCGGGACAGGGGGCAGGGGGACTGAAGCTTTCTTT; CDR3 protein: CASSVAGTGGRGTEAFF
D gene: TRBD1; J gene: TRBJ2-7; V gene: TRBV5-5; clone size: .; CDR3 DNA: TGTGCCAGCAGCTCCCCCGGGACAGCCTCCTACGAGCAGTACTTC; CDR3 protein: CASSSPGTASYEQYF
D gene: .; J gene: TRBJ2-5; V gene: TRBV27; clone size: .; CDR3 DNA: TGTGCCAGCAGTTTAGGGAGCCCTCAAGAGACCCAGTACTTC; CDR3 protein: CASSLGSPQETQYF
D gene: TRBD1; J gene: TRBJ1-1; V gene: TRBV7-8; clone size: .; CDR3 DNA: TGTGCCAGCAGCATCGGACAGGCGGGCGGCACTGAAGCTTTCTTT; CDR3 protein: CASSIGQAGGTEAFF
D gene: .; J gene: TRBJ2-1; V gene: TRBV6-5; clone size: .; CDR3 DNA: TGTGCCAGCAGTTACGTCGACGGGGGATCGGGTGAGCAGTTCTTC; CDR3 protein: CASSYVDGGSGEQFF
D gene: .; J gene: TRBJ1-4; V gene: TRBV14; clone size: .; CDR3 DNA: TGTGCCAGCAGCCAAGAGGAGATCCTGACAACTAATGAAAAACTGTTTTTT; CDR3 protein: CASSQEEILTTNEKLFF
D gene: .; J gene: TRBJ1-1; V gene: TRBV5-6; clone size: .; CDR3 DNA: TGTGCCAGCAGCCAGTATACTGAAGCTTTCTTT; CDR3 protein: CASSQYTEAFF
D gene: .; J gene: TRBJ1-6; V gene: TRBV6-1; clone size: .; CDR3 DNA: TGTGCCAGCAGTGAAAACCGTTTGCGGCCCCTCCACTTT; CDR3 protein: CASSENRLRPLHF
D gene: .; J gene: TRBJ2-3; V gene: TRBV21-1; clone size: .; CDR3 DNA: TGTGCCAGCGCCAAAAGGCTAGGGGAAGACACAGATACGCAGTATTTT; CDR3 protein: CASAKRLGEDTDTQYF
D gene: .; J gene: TRBJ1-2; V gene: TRBV18; clone size: .; CDR3 DNA: TGTGCCAGCTCGGCGGACAGAGAATATGGCTACACCTTC; CDR3 protein: CASSADREYGYTF
D gene: .; J gene: TRBJ2-2; V gene: TRBV6-2/TRBV6-3; clone size: .; CDR3 DNA: TGTGCCAGCAGTTACGGGATCTCGCGGGGACCTACCGGGGAGCTGTTTTTT; CDR3 protein: CASSYGISRGPTGELFF
D gene: .; J gene: TRBJ1-1; V gene: TRBV19; clone size: .; CDR3 DNA: TGTGCCAGTTCGGACAGCTCGAACACTGAAGCTTTCTTT; CDR3 protein: CASSDSSNTEAFF
D gene: .; J gene: TRBJ1-6; V gene: TRBV3-1/TRBV3-2; clone size: .; CDR3 DNA: TGTGCCAGCAGTCATGACAGCATTTTGAATTCACCCCTCCACTTT; CDR3 protein: CASSHDSILNSPLHF
D gene: TRBD1; J gene: TRBJ2-5; V gene: TRBV24-1; clone size: .; CDR3 DNA: TGTGCCACCAGTGGAGGGGGCGCGACCGAGACCCAGTACTTC; CDR3 protein: CATSGGGATETQYF
D gene: .; J gene: TRBJ2-7; V gene: TRBV5-8; clone size: .; CDR3 DNA: TGTGCCAGCAGCTTGCAGGAATATGGGTACGAGCAGTACTTC; CDR3 protein: CASSLQEYGYEQYF
D gene: TRBD1; J gene: TRBJ2-7; V gene: TRBV28; clone size: once; CDR3 DNA: TGTGCCAGCAGTTTCGGGACAGGGGGACACGAGCAGTACTTC; CDR3 protein: CASSFGTGGHEQYF
D gene: .; J gene: TRBJ1-2; V gene: TRBV4-1; clone size: .; CDR3 DNA: TGCGCCAGCAGCCAAGGGGTACAGGGCTACTATGGCTACACCTTC; CDR3 protein: CASSQGVQGYYGYTF
D gene: .; J gene: TRBJ1-3; V gene: TRBV5-1; clone size: .; CDR3 DNA: TGCGCCAGCAGCACCTGGGCCTCTGGCTCTGGAAACACCATATATTTT; CDR3 protein: CASSTWASGSGNTIYF
D gene: .; J gene: TRBJ1-2; V gene: TRBV5-1; clone size: .; CDR3 DNA: TGCGCCAGCAGCCCAGACGTCGGGGGCTACACCTTC; CDR3 protein: CASSPDVGGYTF